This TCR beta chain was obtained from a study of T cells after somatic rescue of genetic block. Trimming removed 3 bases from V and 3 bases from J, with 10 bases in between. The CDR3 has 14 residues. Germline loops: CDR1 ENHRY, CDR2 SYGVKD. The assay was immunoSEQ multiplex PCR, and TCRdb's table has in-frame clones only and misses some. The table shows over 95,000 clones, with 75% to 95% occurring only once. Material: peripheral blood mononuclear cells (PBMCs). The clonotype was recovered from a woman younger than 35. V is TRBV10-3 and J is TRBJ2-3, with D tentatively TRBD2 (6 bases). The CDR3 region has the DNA TGTGCCATCAGTGACGGGAGTGGGACAGATACGCAGTATTTT. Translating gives CAISDGSGTDTQYF.